Listed below are T cell receptor beta chains from one sample, sequenced in a study of cytotoxic CD8 clonotypes in ibrutinib-treated CLL. The method was immunoSEQ multiplex PCR; TCRdb's version includes in-frame clones alone and lacks a portion of them. This table has under 30,000 clones, roughly three quarters appearing once. Sequences were derived from PBMCs, sampled after 36 months of ibrutinib treatment. The receptors derive from a human donor with chronic lymphocytic leukemia. The CDR3 runs from the conserved cysteine through the conserved F or W. A D gene is named only where the DNA matches it firmly. The listing skips clone size in some rows; elsewhere it reads once, few, many or a size class.

D	V	J	size	DNA	CDR3
TRBD1	TRBV7-8	TRBJ1-3	NA	TGTGCCAGCAGCTCCCGGGACAGTGGAAACACCATATATTTT	CASSSRDSGNTIYF
NA	TRBV21-1	TRBJ1-5	NA	TGTGCCAGCGTTGCGGTCAATCAGCCCCAGCATTTT	CASVAVNQPQHF
TRBD1	TRBV4-3	TRBJ1-2	NA	TGCGCCAGCAGCCAAGAAGAGGGGGCGTATGGCTACACCTTC	CASSQEEGAYGYTF
NA	TRBV7-8	TRBJ1-4	NA	TGTGCCAGCAGCTTAGCCGAGACCAATGAAAAACTGTTTTTT	CASSLAETNEKLFF
NA	TRBV19	TRBJ1-2	few	TGTGCCAGTAGTATGGGCGGTAACTATGGCTACACCTTC	CASSMGGNYGYTF
NA	TRBV14	TRBJ2-1	NA	TGTGCCAGCAGCCACCGGGAGCCCTCCTACAATGAGCAGTTCTTC	CASSHREPSYNEQFF
NA	TRBV6-1	TRBJ1-6	NA	TGTGCCAGCACCGAACGGAGGGGGAATTCACCCCTCCACTTT	CASTERRGNSPLHF
NA	TRBV4-1	TRBJ1-5	NA	TGCGCCAGCAGCCAAGATAGGCAGGGTTTTGATCAGCCCCAGCATTTT	CASSQDRQGFDQPQHF
NA	TRBV4-3	TRBJ2-3	NA	TGCGCCAGCAGCCAAGATACTATATGGGGCACAGATACGCAGTATTTT	CASSQDTIWGTDTQYF
TRBD1	TRBV11-2	TRBJ2-3	NA	TGTGCCAGCAGCTTTCTACCGGGACAGGGGCCAAATACGCAGTATTTT	CASSFLPGQGPNTQYF
NA	TRBV19	TRBJ2-7	once	TGTGCCAGTAGTATAGTAGCAGGGTCCTACGAGCAGTACTTC	CASSIVAGSYEQYF
NA	TRBV10-3	TRBJ2-1	NA	TGTGCCATCAGTGAGGGAGGGCTCGCCTACAATGAGCAGTTCTTC	CAISEGGLAYNEQFF
TRBD1	TRBV29-1	TRBJ2-5	NA	TGCAGCGTTGATGGGACAGGGCCCGGATCTCGCCAAGAGACCCAGTACTTC	CSVDGTGPGSRQETQYF
NA	TRBV4-1	TRBJ2-7	once	TGCGCCAGCAGCCAAGACCCATGGTTTCCCTGGAAGGAGCAGTACTTC	CASSQDPWFPWKEQYF
NA	TRBV7-9	TRBJ1-3	few	TGTGCCAGCAGCTTAGATGCATCCAACTCTGGAAACACCATATATTTT	CASSLDASNSGNTIYF
NA	TRBV15	TRBJ1-5	NA	TGTGCCACCAGCCTTGACAACAATCAGCCCCAGCATTTT	CATSLDNNQPQHF
NA	TRBV7-8	TRBJ2-7	many	TGTGCCAGCAGCATAACAGGCTACGAGCAGTACTTC	CASSITGYEQYF
NA	TRBV27	TRBJ1-5	few	TGTGCCAGCAGTTTATCTCAGGGGTTCAATCAGCCCCAGCATTTT	CASSLSQGFNQPQHF